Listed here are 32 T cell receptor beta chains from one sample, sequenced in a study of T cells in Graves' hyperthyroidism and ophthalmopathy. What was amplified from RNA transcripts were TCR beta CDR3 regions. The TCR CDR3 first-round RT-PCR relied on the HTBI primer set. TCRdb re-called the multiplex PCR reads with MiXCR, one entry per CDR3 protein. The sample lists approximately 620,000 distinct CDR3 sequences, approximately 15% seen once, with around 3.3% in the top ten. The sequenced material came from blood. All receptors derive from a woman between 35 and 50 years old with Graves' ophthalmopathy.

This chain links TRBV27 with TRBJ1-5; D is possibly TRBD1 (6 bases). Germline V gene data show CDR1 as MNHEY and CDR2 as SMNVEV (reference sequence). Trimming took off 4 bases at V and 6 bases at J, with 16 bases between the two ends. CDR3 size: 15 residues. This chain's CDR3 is CASSSTGKLAQPQHF. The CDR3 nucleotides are TGTGCCAGCAGTTCGACAGGAAAACTGGCTCAGCCCCAGCATTTT.

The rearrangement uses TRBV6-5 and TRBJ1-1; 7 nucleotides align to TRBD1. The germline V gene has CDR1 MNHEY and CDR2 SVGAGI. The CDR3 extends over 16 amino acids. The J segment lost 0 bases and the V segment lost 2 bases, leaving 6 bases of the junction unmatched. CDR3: CASSYSETGMNTEAFF. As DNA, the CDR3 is TGTGCCAGCAGTTACAGCGAGACAGGGATGAACACTGAAGCTTTCTTT.

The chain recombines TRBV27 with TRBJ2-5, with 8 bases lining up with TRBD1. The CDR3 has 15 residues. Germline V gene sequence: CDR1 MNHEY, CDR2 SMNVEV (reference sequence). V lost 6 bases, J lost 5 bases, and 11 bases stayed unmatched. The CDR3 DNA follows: TGTGCCAGCAGCCCTAGGACAGGGTGGTTGGAGACCCAGTACTTC. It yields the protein CASSPRTGWLETQYF.

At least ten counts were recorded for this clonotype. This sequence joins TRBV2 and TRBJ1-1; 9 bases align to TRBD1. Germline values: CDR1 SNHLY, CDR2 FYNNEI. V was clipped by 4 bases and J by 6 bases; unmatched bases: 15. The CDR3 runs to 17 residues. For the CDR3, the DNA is TGTGCCAGCAGTGCACAGGGGGCCTTCGGGCGGGAAGCTGAAGCTTTCTTT. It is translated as CASSAQGAFGREAEAFF.

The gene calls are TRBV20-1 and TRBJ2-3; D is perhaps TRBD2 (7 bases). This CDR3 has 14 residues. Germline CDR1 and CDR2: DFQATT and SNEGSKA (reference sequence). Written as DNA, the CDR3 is TGCACCGCTGAGGAGGGGGGGCTAGGAGATACGCAGTATTTT. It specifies CTAEEGGLGDTQYF.

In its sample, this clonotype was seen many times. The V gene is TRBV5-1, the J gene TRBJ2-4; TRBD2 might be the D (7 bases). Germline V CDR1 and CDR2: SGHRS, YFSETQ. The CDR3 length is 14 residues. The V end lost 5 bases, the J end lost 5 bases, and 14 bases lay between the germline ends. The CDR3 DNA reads TGCGCCAGCAGAGATAGGGGGGGCGAAAACATTCAGTACTTC. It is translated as CASRDRGGENIQYF.

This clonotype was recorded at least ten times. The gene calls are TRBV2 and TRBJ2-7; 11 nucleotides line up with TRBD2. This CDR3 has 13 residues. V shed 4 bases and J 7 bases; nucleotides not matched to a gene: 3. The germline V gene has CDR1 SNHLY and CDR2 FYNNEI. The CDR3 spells CASSVLAGVEQYF. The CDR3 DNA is TGTGCCAGCAGTGTACTAGCGGGAGTTGAGCAGTACTTC.

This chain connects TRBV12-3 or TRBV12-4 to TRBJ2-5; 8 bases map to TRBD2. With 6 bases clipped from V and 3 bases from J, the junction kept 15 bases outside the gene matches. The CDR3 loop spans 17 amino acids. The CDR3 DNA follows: TGTGCCAGCAGGCCTTCTCTCGGGGGGGGCTCCGAAGAGACCCAGTACTTC. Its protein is CASRPSLGGGSEETQYF.

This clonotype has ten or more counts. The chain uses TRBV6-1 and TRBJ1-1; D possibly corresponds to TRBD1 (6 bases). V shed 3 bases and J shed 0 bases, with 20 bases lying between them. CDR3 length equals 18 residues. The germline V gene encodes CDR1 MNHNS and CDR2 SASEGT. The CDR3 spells CASSDGLGQGLMNTEAFF. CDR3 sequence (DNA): TGTGCCAGCAGTGATGGTTTGGGTCAGGGGCTCATGAACACTGAAGCTTTCTTT.

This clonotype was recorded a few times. The CDR3 DNA sequence: TGCAGCGTGGGCTCTGGGGCCAACGTCCTGACTTTC. It yields the protein CSVGSGANVLTF. This chain links TRBV29-1 with TRBJ2-6; D not resolved. CDR1 and CDR2 from the germline V gene are SQVTM and ANQGSEA. This CDR3 spans 12 amino acids. Trimming stripped 6 bases from V and 0 bases from J, with 3 bases between.

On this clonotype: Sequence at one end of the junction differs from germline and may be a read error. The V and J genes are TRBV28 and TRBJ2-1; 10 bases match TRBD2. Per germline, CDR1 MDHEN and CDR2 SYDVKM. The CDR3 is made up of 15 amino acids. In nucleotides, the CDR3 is TGTGCCAGCAGTACCAGGACTAGCGGTTACAGTGAGCAGTTCTTC. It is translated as CASSTRTSGYSEQFF.

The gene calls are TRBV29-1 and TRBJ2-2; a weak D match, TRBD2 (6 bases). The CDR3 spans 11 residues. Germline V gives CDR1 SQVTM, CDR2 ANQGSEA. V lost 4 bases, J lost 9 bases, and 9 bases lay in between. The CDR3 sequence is CSVVADRELFF. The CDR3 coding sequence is TGCAGCGTTGTAGCGGACCGGGAGCTGTTTTTT.

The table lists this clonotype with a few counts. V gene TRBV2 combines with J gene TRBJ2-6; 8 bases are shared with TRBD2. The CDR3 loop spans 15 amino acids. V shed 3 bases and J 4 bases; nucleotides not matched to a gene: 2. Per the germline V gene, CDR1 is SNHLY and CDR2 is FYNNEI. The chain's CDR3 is CASSDLAGGANVLTF. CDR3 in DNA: TGTGCCAGCAGTGATTTAGCGGGAGGGGCCAACGTCCTGACTTTC.

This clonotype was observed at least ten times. The CDR3 DNA reads TGTGCCAGCAGCTTACCTAGCGGGAGGTTACGGAACACCGGGGAGCTGTTTTTT. Translating gives CASSLPSGRLRNTGELFF. The V call is TRBV11-2, the J call TRBJ2-2; TRBD2 aligns across 11 bases. The CDR3 is 18 amino acids. Germline loops: CDR1 SGHAT, CDR2 FQNNGV. V dropped 2 bases and J dropped 1; count of bases not matched to a gene: 6.

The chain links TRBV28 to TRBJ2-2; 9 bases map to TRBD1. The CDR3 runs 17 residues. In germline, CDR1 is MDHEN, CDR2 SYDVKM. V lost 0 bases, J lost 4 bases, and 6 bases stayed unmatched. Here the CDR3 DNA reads TGTGCCAGCAGTTTATGGGGGACAGGGACCATCACCGGGGAGCTGTTTTTT. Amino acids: CASSLWGTGTITGELFF.

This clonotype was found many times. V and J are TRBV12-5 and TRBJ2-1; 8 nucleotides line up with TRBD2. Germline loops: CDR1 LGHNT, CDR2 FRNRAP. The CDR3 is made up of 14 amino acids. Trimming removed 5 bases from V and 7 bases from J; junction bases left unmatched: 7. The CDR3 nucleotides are TGTGCTAGTGGTCGGGAGGGCCGAAGGAATGAGCAGTTCTTC. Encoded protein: CASGREGRRNEQFF.

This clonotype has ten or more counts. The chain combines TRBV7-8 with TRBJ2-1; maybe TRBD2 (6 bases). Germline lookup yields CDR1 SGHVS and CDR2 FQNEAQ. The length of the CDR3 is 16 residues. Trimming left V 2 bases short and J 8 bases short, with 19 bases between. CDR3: CASSLRGLVGTYEQFF. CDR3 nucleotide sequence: TGTGCCAGCAGCTTAAGGGGACTCGTAGGAACGTATGAGCAGTTCTTC. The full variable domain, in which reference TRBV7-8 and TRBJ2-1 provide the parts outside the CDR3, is GAGVSQSPRYKVAKRGQDVALRCDPISGHVSLFWYQQALGQGPEFLTYFQNEAQLDKSGLPSDRFFAERPEGSVSTLKIQRTQQEDSAVYLCASSLRGLVGTYEQFFGPGTRLTVL.

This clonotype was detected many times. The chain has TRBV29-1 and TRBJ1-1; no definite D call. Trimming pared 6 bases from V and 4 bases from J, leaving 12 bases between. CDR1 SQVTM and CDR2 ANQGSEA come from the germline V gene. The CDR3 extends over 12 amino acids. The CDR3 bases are TGCAGCGTCGCAGGAGTAGGCACTGAAGCTTTCTTT. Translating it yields CSVAGVGTEAFF. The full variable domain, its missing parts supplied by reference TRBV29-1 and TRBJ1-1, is SAVISQKPSRDICQRGTSLTIQCQVDSQVTMMFWYRQQPGQSLTLIATANQGSEATYESGFVIDKFPISRPNLTFSTLTVSNMSPEDSSIYLCSVAGVGTEAFFGQGTRLTVV.

This CDR3 reads CATLWPGGTYNEQFF. The CDR3 DNA sequence: TGTGCCACCCTCTGGCCGGGGGGCACCTACAATGAGCAGTTCTTC. The chain joins TRBV7-3 to TRBJ2-1; tentative D call: TRBD2 (7 bases). V lost 10 bases, J lost 2 bases, and 18 bases lay in between. The length of the CDR3 is 15 residues. The V gene's germline CDR1 is SGHTA and CDR2 FQGTGA.

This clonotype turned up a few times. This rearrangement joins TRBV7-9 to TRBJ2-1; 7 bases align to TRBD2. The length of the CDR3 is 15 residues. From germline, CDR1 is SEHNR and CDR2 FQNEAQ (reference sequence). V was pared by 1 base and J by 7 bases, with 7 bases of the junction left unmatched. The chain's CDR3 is CASSLGWEGLNEQFF. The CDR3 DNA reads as TGTGCCAGCAGCTTAGGGTGGGAGGGTTTGAATGAGCAGTTCTTC.

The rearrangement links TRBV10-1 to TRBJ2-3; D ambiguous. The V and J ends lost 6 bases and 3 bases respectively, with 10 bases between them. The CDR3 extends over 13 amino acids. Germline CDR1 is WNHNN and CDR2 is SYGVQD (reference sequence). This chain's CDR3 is CASSFTETDTQYF. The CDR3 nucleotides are TGCGCCAGCAGCTTTACTGAAACAGATACGCAGTATTTT.

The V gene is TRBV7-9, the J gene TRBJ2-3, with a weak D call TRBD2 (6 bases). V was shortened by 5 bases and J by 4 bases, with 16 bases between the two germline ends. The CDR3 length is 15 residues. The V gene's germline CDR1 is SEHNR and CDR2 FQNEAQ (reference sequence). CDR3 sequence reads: CASSPRRGASDTQYF. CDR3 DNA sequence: TGTGCCAGCAGCCCGCGGCGCGGGGCCTCAGATACGCAGTATTTT.

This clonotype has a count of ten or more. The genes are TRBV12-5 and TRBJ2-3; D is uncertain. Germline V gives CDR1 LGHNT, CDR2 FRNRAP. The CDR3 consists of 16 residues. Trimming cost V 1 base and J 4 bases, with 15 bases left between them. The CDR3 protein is CASGLALAGVADTQYF. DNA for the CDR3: TGTGCTAGTGGTTTGGCCCTTGCCGGAGTGGCAGATACGCAGTATTTT. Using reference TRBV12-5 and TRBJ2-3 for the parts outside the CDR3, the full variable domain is DARVTQTPRHKVTEMGQEVTMRCQPILGHNTVFWYRQTMMQGLELLAYFRNRAPLDDSGMPKDRFSAEMPDATLATLKIQPSEPRDSAVYFCASGLALAGVADTQYFGPGTRLTVL.

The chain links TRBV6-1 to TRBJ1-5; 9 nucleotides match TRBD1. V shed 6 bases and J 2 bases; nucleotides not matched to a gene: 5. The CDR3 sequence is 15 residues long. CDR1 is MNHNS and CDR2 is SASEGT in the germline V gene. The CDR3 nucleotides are TGTGCCAGCAGAAACAGGGGGCCGGGCAATCAGCCCCAGCATTTT. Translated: CASRNRGPGNQPQHF.

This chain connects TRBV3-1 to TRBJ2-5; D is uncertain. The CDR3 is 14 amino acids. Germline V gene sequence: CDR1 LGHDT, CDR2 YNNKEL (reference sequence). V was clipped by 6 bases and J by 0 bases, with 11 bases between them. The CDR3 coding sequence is TGTGCCAGCAGACCCACAACCAACCAAGAGACCCAGTACTTC. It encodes CASRPTTNQETQYF.

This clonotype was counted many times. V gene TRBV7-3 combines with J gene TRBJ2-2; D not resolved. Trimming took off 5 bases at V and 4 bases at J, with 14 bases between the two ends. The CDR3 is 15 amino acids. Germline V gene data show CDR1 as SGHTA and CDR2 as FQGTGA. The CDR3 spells CASSPLRLPTGELFF. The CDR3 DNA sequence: TGTGCCAGCAGCCCCCTTCGTCTACCCACCGGGGAGCTGTTTTTT.

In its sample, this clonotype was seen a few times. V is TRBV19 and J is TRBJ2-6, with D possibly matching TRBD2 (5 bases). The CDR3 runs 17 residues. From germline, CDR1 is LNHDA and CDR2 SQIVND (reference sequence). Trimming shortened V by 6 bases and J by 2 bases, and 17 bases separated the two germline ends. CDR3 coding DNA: TGTGCCAGTAGCCCCGCGCGGGTAATGGCTGGGGCCAACGTCCTGACTTTC. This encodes CASSPARVMAGANVLTF.

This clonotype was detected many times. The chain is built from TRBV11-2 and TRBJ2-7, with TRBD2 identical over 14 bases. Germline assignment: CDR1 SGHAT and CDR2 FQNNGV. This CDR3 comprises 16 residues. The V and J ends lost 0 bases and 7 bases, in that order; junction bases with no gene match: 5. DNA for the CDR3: TGTGCCAGCAGCTTAGATCCCGGGACTAGCGGGAGAGAGCAGTACTTC. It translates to CASSLDPGTSGREQYF.

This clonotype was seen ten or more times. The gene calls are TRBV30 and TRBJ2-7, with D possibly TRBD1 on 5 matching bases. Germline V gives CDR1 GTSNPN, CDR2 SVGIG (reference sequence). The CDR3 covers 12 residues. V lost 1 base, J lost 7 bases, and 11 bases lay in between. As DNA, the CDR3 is TGTGCCTGGAGTGCGATGGGGCGGGAGCAGTACTTC. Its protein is CAWSAMGREQYF.

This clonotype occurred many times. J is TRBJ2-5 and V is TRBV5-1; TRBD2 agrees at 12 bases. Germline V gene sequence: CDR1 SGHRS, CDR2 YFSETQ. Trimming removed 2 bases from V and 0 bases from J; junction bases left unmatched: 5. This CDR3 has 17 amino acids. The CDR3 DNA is TGCGCCAGCAGCTTTCGGACTAGCGGGATCAACCAAGAGACCCAGTACTTC. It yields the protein CASSFRTSGINQETQYF.

The CDR3 sequence is CASKRAGTEAFF. The CDR3 DNA reads TGTGCCAGCAAAAGGGCTGGGACTGAAGCTTTCTTT. The gene calls are TRBV6-1 and TRBJ1-1; D is uncertain. The V gene's germline CDR1 is MNHNS and CDR2 SASEGT. Between the trimmed V and J ends, which lost 7 bases and 5 bases, there was a span of 11 bases. This CDR3 has 12 residues.

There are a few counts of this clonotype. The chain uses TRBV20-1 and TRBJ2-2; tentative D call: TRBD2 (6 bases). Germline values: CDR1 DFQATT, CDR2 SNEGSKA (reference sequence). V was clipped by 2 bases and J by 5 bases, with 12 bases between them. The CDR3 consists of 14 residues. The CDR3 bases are TGCAGTGCTAGACCCGGGGGAACAACCGGGGAGCTGTTTTTT. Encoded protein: CSARPGGTTGELFF.